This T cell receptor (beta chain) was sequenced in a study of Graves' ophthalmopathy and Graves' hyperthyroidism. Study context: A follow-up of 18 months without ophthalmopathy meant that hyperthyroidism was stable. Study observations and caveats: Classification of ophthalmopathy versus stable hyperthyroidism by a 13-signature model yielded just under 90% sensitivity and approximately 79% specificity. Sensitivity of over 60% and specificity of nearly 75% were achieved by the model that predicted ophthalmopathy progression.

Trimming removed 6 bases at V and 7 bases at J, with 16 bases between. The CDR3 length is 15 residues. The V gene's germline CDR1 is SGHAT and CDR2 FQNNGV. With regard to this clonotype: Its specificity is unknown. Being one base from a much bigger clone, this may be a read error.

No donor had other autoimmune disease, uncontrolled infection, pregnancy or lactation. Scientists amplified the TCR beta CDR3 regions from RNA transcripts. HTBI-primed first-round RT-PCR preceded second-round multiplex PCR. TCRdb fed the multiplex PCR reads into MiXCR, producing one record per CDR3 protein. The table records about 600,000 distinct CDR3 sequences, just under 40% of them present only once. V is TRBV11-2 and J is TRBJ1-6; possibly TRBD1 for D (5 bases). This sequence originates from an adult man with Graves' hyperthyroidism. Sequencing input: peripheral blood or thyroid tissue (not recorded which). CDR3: CASSFRPGGNSPLHF. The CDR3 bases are TGTGCCAGCAGTTTCAGGCCGGGGGGGAATTCACCCCTCCACTTT.